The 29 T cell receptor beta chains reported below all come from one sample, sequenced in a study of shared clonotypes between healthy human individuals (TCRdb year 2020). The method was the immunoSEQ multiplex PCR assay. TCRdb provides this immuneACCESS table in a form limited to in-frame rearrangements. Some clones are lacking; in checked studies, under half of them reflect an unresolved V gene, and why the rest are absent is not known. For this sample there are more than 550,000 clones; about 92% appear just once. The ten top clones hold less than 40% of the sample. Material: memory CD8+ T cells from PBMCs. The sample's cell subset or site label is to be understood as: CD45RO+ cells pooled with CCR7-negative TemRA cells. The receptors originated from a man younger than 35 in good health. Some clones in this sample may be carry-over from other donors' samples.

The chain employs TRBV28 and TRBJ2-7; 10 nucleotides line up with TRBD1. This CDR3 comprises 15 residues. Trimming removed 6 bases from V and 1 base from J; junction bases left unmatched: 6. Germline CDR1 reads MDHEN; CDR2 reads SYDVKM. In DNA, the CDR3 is TGTGCCAGCAGACTGGACAGGGGGGCGTCCTACGAGCAGTACTTC. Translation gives CASRLDRGASYEQYF.

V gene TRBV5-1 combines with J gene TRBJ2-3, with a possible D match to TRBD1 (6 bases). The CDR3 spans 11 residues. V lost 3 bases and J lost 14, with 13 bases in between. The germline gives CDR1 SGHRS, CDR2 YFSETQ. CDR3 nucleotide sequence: TGCGCCAGCAGCTCGAACCGGGACATGTATTTT. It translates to CASSSNRDMYF.

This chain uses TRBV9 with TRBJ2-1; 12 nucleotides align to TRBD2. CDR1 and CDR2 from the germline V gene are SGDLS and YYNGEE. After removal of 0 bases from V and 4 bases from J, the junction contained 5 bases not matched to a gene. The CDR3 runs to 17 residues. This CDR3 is CASSVGWTSGIYNEQFF. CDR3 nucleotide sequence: TGTGCCAGCAGCGTAGGGTGGACTAGCGGGATATACAATGAGCAGTTCTTC.

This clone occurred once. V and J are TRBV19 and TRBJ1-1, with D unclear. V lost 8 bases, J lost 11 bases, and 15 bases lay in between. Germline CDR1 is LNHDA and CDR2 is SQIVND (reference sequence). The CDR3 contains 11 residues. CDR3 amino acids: CASGFRVAAFF. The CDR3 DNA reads TGTGCCAGTGGTTTTAGGGTCGCCGCTTTCTTT.

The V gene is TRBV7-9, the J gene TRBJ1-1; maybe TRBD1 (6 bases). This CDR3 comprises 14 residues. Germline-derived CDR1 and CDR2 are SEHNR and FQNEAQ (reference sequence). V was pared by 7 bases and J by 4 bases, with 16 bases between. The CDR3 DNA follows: TGTGCCAGCACGAGTTGGACAGACGGCACTGAAGCTTTCTTT. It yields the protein CASTSWTDGTEAFF.

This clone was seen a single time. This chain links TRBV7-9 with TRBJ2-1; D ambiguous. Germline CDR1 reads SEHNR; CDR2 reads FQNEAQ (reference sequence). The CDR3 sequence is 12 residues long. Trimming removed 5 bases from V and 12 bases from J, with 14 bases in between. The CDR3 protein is CASSLEGRSQFF. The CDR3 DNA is TGTGCCAGCAGCCTGGAAGGGCGCTCGCAGTTCTTC.

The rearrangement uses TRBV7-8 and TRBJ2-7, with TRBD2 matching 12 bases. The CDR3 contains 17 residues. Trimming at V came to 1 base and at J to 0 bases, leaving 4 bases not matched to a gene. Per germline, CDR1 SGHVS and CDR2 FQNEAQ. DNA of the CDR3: TGTGCCAGCAGCTTAGGACTAGCGGGAGTGTTCTCCTACGAGCAGTACTTC. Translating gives CASSLGLAGVFSYEQYF. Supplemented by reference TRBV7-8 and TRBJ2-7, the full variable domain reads GAGVSQSPRYKVAKRGQDVALRCDPISGHVSLFWYQQALGQGPEFLTYFQNEAQLDKSGLPSDRFFAERPEGSVSTLKIQRTQQEDSAVYLCASSLGLAGVFSYEQYFGPGTRLTVT.

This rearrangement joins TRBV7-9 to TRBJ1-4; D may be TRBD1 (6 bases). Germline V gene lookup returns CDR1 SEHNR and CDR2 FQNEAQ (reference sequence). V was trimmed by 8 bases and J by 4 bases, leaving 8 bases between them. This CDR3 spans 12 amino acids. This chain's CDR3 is CASGQYNEKLFF. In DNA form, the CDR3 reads TGTGCCAGCGGACAGTATAATGAAAAACTGTTTTTT.

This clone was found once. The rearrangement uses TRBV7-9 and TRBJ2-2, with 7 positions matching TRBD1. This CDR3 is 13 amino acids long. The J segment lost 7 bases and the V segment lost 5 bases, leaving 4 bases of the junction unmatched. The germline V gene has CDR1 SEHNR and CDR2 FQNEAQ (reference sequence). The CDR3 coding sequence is TGTGCCAGCAGCGTGAGGGGGCACGGGGAGCTGTTTTTT. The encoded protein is CASSVRGHGELFF.

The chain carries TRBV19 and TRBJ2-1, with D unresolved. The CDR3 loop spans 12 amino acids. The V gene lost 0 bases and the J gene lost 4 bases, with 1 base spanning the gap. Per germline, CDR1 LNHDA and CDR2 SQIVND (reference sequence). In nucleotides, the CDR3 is TGTGCCAGTAGTATAGAATACAATGAGCAGTTCTTC. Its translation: CASSIEYNEQFF. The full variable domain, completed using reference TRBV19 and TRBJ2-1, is DGGITQSPKYLFRKEGQNVTLSCEQNLNHDAMYWYRQDPGQGLRLIYYSQIVNDFQKGDIAEGYSVSREKKESFPLTVTSAQKNPTAFYLCASSIEYNEQFFGPGTRLTVL.

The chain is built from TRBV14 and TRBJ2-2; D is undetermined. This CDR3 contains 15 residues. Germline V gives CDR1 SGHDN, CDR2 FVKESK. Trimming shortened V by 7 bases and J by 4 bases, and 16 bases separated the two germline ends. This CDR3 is CASNSLQDPTGELFF. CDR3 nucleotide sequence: TGTGCCAGCAACTCCCTCCAGGATCCCACCGGGGAGCTGTTTTTT.

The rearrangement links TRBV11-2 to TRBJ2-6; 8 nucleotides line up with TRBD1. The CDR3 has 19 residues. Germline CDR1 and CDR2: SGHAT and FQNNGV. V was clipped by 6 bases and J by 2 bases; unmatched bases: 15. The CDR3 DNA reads TGTGCCAGCAGTTCGATACCCGGGACAGGCCTTACTGGGGCCAACGTCCTGACTTTC. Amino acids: CASSSIPGTGLTGANVLTF.

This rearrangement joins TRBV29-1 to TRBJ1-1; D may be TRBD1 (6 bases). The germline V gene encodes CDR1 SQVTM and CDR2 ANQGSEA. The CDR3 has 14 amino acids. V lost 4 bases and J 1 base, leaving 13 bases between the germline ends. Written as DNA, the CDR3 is TGCAGCGTTGTTTTTGACAGGAAGAACACTGAAGCTTTCTTT. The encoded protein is CSVVFDRKNTEAFF.

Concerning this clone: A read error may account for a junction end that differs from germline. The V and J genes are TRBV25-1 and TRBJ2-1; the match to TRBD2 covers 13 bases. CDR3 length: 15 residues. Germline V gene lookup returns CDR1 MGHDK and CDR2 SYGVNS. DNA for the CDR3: TGTGCCAGCAGTGACGGACTAGCGGGAGACAAAGAGCAGTTCTTC. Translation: CASSDGLAGDKEQFF. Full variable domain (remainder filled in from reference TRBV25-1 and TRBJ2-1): EADIYQTPRYLVIGTGKKITLECSQTMGHDKMYWYQQDPGMELHLIHYSYGVNSTEKGDLSSESTVSRIRTEHFPLTLESARPSHTSQYLCASSDGLAGDKEQFFGPGTRLTVL.

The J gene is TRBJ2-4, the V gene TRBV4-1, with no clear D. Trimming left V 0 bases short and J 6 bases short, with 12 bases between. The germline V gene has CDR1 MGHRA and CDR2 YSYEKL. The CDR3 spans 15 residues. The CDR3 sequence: CASSQDSPRTNIQYF. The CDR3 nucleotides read TGCGCCAGCAGCCAAGATAGCCCGAGGACAAACATTCAGTACTTC.

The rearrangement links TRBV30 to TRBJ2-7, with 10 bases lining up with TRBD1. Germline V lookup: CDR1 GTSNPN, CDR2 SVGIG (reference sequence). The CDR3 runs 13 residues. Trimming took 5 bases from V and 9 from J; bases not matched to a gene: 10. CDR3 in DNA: TGTGCCTGGTCCGGGACAGGGGTGAAGGGGCAGTACTTC. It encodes CAWSGTGVKGQYF.

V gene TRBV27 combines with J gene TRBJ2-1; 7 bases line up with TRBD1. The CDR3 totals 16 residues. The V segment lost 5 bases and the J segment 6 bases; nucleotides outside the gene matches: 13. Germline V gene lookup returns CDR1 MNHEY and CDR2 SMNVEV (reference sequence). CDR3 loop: CASSILQGISLNEQFF. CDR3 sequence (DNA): TGTGCCAGCAGTATACTACAGGGGATCTCCCTCAATGAGCAGTTCTTC.

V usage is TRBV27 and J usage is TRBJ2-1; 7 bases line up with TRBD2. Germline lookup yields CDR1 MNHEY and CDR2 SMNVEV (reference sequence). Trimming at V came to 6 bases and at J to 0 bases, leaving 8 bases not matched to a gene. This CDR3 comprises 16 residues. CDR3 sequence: CASSPNGGSSYNEQFF. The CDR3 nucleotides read TGTGCCAGCAGCCCCAATGGCGGGAGCTCCTACAATGAGCAGTTCTTC.

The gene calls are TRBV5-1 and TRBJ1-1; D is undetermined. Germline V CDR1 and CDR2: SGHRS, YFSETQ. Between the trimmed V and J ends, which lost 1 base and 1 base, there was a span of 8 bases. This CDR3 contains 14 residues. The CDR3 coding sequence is TGCGCCAGCAGCTTGTCGGTCGCGAACACTGAAGCTTTCTTT. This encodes CASSLSVANTEAFF.

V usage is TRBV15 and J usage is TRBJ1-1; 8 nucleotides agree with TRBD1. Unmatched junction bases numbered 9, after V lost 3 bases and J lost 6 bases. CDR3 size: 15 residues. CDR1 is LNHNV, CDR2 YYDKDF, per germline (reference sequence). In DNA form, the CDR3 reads TGTGCCACCAGCAGGGACAGGGAAGGAAACCCTGAAGCTTTCTTT. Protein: CATSRDREGNPEAFF.

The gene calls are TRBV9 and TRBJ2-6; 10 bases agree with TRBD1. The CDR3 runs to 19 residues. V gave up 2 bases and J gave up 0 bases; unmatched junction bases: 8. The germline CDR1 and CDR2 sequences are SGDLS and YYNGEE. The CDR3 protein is CASSVFPGQGLSGANVLTF. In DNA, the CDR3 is TGTGCCAGCAGCGTGTTTCCGGGACAGGGGCTCTCTGGGGCCAACGTCCTGACTTTC.

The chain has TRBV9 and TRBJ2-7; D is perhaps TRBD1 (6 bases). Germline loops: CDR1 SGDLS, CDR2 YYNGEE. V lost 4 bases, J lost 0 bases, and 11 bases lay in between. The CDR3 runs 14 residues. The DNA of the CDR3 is TGTGCCAGCAGCCCCTGGGACACCTCCTACGAGCAGTACTTC. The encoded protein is CASSPWDTSYEQYF.

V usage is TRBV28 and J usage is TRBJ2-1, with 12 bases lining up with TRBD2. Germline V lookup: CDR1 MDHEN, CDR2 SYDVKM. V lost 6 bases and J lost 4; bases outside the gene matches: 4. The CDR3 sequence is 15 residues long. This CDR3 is CASSRGLAGYNEQFF. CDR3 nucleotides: TGTGCCAGCAGCCGGGGACTAGCGGGTTACAATGAGCAGTTCTTC.

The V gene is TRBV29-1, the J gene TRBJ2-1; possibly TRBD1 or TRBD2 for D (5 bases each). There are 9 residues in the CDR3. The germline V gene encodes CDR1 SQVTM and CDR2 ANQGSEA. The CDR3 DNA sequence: TGCACCGGGACCCCTGGGCAGTTCTTC. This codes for CTGTPGQFF.

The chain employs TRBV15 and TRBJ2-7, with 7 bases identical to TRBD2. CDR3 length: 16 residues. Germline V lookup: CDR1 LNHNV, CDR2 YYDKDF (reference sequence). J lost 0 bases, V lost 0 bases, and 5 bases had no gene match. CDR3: CATSRDPSGFSYEQYF. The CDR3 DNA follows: TGTGCCACCAGCAGAGATCCTAGCGGTTTCTCCTACGAGCAGTACTTC. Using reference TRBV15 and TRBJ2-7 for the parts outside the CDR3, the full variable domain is DAMVIQNPRYQVTQFGKPVTLSCSQTLNHNVMYWYQQKSSQAPKLLFHYYDKDFNNEADTPDNFQSRRPNTSFCFLDIRSPGLGDTAMYLCATSRDPSGFSYEQYFGPGTRLTVT.

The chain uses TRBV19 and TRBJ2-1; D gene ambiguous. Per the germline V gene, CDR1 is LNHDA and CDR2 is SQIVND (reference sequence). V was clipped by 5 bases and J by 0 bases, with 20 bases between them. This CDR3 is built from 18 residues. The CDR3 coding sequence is TGTGCCAGTAGTCCTCTCTCCTGGACCGAGCGCTCCTACAATGAGCAGTTCTTC. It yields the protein CASSPLSWTERSYNEQFF.

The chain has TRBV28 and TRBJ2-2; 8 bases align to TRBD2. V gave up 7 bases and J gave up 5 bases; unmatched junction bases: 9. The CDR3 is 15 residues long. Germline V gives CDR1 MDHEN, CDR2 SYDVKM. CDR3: CASIIAGSRTGELFF. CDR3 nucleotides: TGTGCCAGCATAATAGCGGGATCAAGGACCGGGGAGCTGTTTTTT.

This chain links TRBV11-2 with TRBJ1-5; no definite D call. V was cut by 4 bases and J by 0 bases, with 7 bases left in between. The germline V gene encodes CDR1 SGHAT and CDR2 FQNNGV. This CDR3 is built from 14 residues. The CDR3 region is CASSSGYSNQPQHF. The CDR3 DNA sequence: TGTGCCAGCAGCTCCGGATATAGCAATCAGCCCCAGCATTTT.

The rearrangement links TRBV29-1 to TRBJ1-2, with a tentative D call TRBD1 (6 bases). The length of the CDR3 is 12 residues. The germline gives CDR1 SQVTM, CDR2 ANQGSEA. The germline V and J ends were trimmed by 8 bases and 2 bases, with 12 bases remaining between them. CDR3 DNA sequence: TGCAGCCTCCAGGACAGCAACTATGGCTACACCTTC. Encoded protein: CSLQDSNYGYTF.